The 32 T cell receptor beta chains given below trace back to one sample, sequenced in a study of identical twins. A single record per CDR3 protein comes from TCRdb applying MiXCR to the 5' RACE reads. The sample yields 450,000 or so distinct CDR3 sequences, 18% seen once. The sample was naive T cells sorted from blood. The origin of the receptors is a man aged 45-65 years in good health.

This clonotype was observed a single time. This chain's CDR3 is CSARGQVGLAEAFF. DNA of the CDR3: TGCAGTGCTAGAGGACAGGTGGGTTTGGCTGAAGCTTTCTTT. The V gene is TRBV20-1, the J gene TRBJ1-1; maybe TRBD1 (6 bases). The CDR3 length is 14 residues. V was pared by 1 base and J by 6 bases, with 15 bases between. Germline values: CDR1 DFQATT, CDR2 SNEGSKA (reference sequence).

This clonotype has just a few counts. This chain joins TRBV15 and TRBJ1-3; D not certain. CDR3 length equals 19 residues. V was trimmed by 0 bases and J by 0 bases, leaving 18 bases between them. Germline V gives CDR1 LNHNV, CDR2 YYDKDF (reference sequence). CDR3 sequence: CATSRDGRAGPSSGNTIYF. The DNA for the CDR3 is TGTGCCACCAGCAGAGATGGGAGGGCAGGACCTTCCTCTGGAAACACCATATATTTT.

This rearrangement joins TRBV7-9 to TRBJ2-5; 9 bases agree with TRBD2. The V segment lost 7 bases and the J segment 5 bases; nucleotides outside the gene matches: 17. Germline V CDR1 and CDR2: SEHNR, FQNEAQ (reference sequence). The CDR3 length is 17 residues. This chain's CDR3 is CASIPFEREAPVETQYF. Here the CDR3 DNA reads TGTGCCAGCATCCCCTTTGAGCGGGAGGCGCCGGTCGAGACCCAGTACTTC.

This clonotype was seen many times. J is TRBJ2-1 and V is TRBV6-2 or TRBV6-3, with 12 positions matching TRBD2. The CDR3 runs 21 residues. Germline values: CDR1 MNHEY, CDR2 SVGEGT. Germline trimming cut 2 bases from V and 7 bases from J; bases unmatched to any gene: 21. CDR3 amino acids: CASSYPTWTSGTRGSRNEQFF. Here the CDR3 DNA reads TGTGCCAGCAGTTACCCAACTTGGACTAGCGGGACCCGGGGATCACGGAATGAGCAGTTCTTC.

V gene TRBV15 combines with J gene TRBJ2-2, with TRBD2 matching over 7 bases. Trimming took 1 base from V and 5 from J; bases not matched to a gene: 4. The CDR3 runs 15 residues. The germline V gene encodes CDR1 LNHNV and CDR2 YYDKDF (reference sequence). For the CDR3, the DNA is TGTGCCACCAGCAGAGGCCACGGGGGGACCGGGGAGCTGTTTTTT. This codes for CATSRGHGGTGELFF.

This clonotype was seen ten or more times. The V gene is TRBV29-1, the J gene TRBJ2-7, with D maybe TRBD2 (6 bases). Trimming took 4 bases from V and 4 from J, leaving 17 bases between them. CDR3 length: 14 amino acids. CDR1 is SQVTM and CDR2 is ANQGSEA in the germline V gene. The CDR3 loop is CSVAGLTSTYEQYF. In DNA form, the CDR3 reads TGCAGCGTTGCGGGTCTGACTAGTACGTACGAGCAGTACTTC.

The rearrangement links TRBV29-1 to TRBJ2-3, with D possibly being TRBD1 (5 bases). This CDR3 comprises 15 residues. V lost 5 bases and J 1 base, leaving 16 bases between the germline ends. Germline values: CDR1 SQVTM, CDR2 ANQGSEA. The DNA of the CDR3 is TGCAGCGTTCTACCCCAGGGAAGGGGCACAGATACGCAGTATTTT. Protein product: CSVLPQGRGTDTQYF.

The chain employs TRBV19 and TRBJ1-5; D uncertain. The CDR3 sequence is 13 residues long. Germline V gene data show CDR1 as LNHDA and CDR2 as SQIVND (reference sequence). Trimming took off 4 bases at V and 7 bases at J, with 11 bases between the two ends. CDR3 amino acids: CASSTAIRQPQHF. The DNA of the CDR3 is TGTGCCAGTAGTACGGCCATCAGACAGCCCCAGCATTTT.

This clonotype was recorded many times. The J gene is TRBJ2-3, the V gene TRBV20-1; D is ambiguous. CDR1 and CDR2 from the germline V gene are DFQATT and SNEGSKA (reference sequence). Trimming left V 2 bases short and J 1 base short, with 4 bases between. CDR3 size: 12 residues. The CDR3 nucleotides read TGCAGTGCTAGAAGGGGCACAGATACGCAGTATTTT. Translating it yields CSARRGTDTQYF.

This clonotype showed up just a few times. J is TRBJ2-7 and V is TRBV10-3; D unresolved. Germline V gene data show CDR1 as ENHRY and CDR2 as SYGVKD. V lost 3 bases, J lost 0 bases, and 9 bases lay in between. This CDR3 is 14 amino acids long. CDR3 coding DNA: TGTGCCATCAGTGACTTCGGTAACTCCTACGAGCAGTACTTC. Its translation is CAISDFGNSYEQYF.

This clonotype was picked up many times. The CDR3 coding sequence is TGCGCCAGCAGCCAAGGGCTTCTCGGGGAGCTGTTTTTT. Its protein product is CASSQGLLGELFF. The chain links TRBV4-3 to TRBJ2-2; D is ambiguous. The CDR3 covers 13 residues. The germline gives CDR1 LGHNA, CDR2 YSLEER. V was clipped by 1 base and J by 7 bases, with 7 bases between them.

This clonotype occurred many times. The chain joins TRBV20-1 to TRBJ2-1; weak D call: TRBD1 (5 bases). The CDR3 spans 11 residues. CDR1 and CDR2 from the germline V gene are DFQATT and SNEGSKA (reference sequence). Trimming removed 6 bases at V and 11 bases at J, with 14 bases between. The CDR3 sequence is CSAQIQAKQFF. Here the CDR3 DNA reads TGCAGTGCCCAAATACAGGCCAAGCAGTTCTTC.

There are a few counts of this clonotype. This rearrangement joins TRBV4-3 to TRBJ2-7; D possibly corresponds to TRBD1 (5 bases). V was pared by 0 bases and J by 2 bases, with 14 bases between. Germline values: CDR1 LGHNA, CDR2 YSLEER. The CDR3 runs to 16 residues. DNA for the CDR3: TGCGCCAGCAGCCAAGAGGGCAGGGTGACCCCCTACGAGCAGTACTTC. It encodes CASSQEGRVTPYEQYF.

CDR3 sequence (DNA): TGTGCCAGCAGTGAAGGGGGGGCGACATCCTACGAGCAGTACTTC. Protein sequence: CASSEGGATSYEQYF. V is TRBV2 and J is TRBJ2-7; TRBD1 or TRBD2 may be the D gene (6 bases each). The V end lost 1 base, the J end lost 1 base, and 11 bases lay between the germline ends. Germline CDR1 is SNHLY and CDR2 is FYNNEI. The CDR3 consists of 15 residues. Variable domain in full (rest from reference TRBV2 and TRBJ2-7): EPEVTQTPSHQVTQMGQEVILRCVPISNHLYFYWYRQILGQKVEFLVSFYNNEISEKSEIFDDQFSVERPDGSNFTLKIRSTKLEDSAMYFCASSEGGATSYEQYFGPGTRLTVT.

DNA for the CDR3: TGCGCCAGCAGCCAAGGTCTTGCATTAGGCACAGATACGCAGTATTTT. It specifies CASSQGLALGTDTQYF. The chain carries TRBV4-3 and TRBJ2-3, with D unclear. This CDR3 comprises 16 residues. Germline V CDR1 and CDR2: LGHNA, YSLEER. With 1 base removed from V and 1 base from J, the gap between germline ends came to 12 bases.

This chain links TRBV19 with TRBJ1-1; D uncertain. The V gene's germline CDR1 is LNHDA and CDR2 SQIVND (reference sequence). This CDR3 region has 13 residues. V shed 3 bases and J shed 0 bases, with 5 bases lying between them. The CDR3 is CASSMRVNTEAFF. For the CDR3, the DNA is TGTGCCAGTAGTATGCGCGTGAACACTGAAGCTTTCTTT.

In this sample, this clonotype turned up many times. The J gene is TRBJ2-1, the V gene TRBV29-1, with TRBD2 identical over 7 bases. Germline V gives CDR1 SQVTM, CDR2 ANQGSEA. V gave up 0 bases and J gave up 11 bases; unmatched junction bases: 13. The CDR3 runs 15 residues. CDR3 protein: CSVEDVAGVMWKQFF. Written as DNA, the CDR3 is TGCAGCGTTGAAGATGTTGCGGGAGTTATGTGGAAGCAGTTCTTC.

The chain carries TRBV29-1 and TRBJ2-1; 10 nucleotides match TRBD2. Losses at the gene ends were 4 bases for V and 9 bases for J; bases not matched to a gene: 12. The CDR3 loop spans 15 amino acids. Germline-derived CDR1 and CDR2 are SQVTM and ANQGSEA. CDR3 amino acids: CSVGSGRLVSGEQFF. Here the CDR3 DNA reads TGCAGCGTTGGTAGCGGGAGGCTCGTATCGGGTGAGCAGTTCTTC.

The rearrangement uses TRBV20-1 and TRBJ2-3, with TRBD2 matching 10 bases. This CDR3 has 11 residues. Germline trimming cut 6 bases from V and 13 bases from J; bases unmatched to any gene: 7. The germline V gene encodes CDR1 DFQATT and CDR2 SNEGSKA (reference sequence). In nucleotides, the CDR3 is TGCAGTGCAGAACTAAGCGGGAGGGAGTATTTT. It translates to CSAELSGREYF.

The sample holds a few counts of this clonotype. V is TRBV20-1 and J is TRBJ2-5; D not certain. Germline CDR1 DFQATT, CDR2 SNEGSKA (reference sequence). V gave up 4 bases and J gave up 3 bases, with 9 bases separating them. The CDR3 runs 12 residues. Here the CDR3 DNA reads TGCAGTGCTACCCCCTCCGAAGAGACCCAGTACTTC. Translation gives CSATPSEETQYF.

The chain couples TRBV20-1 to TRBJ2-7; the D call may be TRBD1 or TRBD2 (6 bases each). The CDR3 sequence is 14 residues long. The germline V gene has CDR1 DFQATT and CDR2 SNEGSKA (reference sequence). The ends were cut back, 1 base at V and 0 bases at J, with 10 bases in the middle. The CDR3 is CSARGGASSYEQYF. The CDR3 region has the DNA TGCAGTGCTAGAGGGGGGGCCAGCTCCTACGAGCAGTACTTC.

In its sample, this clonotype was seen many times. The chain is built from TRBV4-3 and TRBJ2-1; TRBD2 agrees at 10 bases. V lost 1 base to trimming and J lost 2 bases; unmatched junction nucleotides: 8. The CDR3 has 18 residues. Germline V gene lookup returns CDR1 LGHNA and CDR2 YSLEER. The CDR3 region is CASSQASSGRSTYNEQFF. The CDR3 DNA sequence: TGCGCCAGCAGCCAAGCGAGTAGCGGGAGGTCAACCTACAATGAGCAGTTCTTC.

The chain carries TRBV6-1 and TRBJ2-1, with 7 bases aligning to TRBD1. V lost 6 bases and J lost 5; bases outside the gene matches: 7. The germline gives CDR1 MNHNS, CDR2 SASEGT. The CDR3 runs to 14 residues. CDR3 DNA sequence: TGTGCCAGCAGATTCCGGGACAGCCACAATGAGCAGTTCTTC. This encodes CASRFRDSHNEQFF.

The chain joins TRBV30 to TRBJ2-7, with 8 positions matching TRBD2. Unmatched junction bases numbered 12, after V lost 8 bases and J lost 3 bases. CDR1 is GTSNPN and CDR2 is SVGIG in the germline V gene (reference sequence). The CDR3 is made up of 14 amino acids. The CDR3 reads CAGLSGLAYYEQYF. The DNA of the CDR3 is TGTGCCGGACTCTCCGGACTAGCTTACTACGAGCAGTACTTC.

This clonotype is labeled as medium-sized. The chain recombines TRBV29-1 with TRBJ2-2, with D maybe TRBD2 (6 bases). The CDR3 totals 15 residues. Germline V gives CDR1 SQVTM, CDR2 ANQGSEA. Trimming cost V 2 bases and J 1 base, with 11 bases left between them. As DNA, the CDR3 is TGCAGCGTTGAATTCCGACTAGGGAACACCGGGGAGCTGTTTTTT. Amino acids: CSVEFRLGNTGELFF.

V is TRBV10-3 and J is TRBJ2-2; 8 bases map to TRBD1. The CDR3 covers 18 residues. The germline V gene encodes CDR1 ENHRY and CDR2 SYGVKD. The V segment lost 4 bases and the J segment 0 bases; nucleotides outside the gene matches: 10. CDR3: CAISGETGDNPNTGELFF. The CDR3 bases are TGTGCCATCAGTGGGGAGACAGGGGACAACCCGAACACCGGGGAGCTGTTTTTT.

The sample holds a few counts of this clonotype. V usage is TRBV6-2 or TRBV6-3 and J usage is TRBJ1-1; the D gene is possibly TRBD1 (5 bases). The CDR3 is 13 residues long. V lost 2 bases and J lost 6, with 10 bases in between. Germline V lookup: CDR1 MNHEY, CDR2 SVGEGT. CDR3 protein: CASSYPGHAEAFF. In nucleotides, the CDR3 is TGTGCCAGCAGTTACCCAGGACATGCTGAAGCTTTCTTT.

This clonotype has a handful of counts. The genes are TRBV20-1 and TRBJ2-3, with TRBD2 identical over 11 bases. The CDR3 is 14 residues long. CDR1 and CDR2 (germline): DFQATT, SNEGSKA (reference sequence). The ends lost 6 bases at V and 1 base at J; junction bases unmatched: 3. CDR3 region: CSAPTSGGTDTQYF. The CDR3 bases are TGCAGTGCACCGACTAGCGGGGGCACAGATACGCAGTATTTT.

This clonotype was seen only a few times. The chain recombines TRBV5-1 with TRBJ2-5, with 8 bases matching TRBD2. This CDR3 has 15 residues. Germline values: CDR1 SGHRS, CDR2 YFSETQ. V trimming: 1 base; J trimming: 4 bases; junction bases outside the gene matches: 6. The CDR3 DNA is TGCGCCAGCAGCTTGACGGGAGGGCCCGGAGAGACCCAGTACTTC. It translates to CASSLTGGPGETQYF.

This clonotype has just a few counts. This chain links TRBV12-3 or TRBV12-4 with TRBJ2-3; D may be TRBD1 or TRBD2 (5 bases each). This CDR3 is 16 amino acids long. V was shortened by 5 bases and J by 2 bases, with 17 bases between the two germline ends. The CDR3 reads CASSLVRGRFTDTQYF. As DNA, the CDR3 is TGTGCCAGCAGTCTCGTTCGGGGCCGATTCACAGATACGCAGTATTTT.

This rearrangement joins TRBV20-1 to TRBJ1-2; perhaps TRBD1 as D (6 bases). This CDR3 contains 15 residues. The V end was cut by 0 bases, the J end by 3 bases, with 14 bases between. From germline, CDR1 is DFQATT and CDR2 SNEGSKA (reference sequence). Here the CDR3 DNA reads TGCAGTGCTAGAGATCGAACAGGGAAGTACTATGGCTACACCTTC. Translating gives CSARDRTGKYYGYTF.

CDR3 bases: TGTGCCAGTATGACCGGACAGAGAAACATTCAGTACTTC. Amino acids: CASMTGQRNIQYF. V is TRBV19 and J is TRBJ2-4, with a weak D call TRBD1 (6 bases). Trimming pared 7 bases from V and 6 bases from J, leaving 13 bases between. The CDR3 consists of 13 residues. Germline lookup yields CDR1 LNHDA and CDR2 SQIVND (reference sequence).